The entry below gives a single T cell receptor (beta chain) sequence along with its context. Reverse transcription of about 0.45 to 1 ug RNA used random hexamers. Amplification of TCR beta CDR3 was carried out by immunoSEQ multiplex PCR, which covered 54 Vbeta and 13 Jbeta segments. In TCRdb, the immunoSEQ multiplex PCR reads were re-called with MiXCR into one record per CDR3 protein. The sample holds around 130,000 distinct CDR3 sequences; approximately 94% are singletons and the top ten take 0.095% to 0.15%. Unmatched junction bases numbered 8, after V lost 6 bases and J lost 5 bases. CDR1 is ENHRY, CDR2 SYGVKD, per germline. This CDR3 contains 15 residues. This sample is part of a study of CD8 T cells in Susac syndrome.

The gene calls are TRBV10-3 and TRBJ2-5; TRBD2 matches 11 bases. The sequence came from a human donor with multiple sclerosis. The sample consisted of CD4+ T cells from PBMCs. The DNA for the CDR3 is TGTGCCATCAGAGGTCTGGCTAGCGGGAGGGAGACCCAGTACTTC. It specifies CAIRGLASGRETQYF.